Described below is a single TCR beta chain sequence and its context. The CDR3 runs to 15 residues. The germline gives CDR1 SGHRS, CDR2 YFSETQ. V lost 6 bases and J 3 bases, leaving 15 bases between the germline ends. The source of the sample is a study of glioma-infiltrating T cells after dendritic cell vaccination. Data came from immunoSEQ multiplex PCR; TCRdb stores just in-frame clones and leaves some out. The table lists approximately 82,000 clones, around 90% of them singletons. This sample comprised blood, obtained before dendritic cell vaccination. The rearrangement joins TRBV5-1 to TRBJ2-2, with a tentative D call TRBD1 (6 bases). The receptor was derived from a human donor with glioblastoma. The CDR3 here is CASKDRPRDTGELFF. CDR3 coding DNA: TGCGCCAGCAAAGACAGGCCCAGGGACACCGGGGAGCTGTTTTTT. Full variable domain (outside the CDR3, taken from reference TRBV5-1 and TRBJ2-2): KAGVTQTPRYLIKTRGQQVTLSCSPISGHRSVSWYQQTPGQGLQFLFEYFSETQRNKGNFPGRFSGRQFSNSRSEMNVSTLELGDSALYLCASKDRPRDTGELFFGEGSRLTVL.